The TCR beta chain under discussion was sequenced for a study of shared clonotypes between healthy human individuals. CDR1 MNHNY and CDR2 SVGAGI come from the germline V gene (reference sequence). V gave up 5 bases and J gave up 0 bases, with 6 bases separating them. This CDR3 spans 13 amino acids. Some clones are missing from TCRdb's copy, which holds only in-frame ones; the method was immunoSEQ multiplex PCR. The sample has about 2.4 million clones, 93% seen once; the top ten hold around 0.37%. The TCR comes from a man aged 18-30 years in good health. Some clones in this sample may be carry-over from other donors' samples. This chain links TRBV6-6 with TRBJ2-3; D remains unclear. Input material: naive CD4+ T cells from PBMCs. Specified subset: CD45RA+ positively selected. Here the CDR3 reads CASSISSTDTQYF. The CDR3 DNA reads as TGTGCCAGCAGTATAAGTAGCACAGATACGCAGTATTTT.